This is a list of T cell receptor beta chains from one sample in a study of blood T cell repertoires in COVID-19. Only in-frame clones appear in the TCRdb table, and some are missing; sequencing was by immunoSEQ multiplex PCR. The table shows approximately 50,000 clones, with more than 80% occurring only once. Material: peripheral blood. The origin of the receptors is a man between 60 and 75 years old with acute or convalescent COVID-19. The CDR3 runs from the conserved cysteine through the conserved F or W. D genes are given only for firm matches. Only some rows state a clone size, as once, few, many or a class for expanded clones.

TRBV7-9	NA	NA	TRBJ1-6	CASSSLQGNSPLHF
TRBV7-9	NA	NA	TRBJ2-5	CASSGRIGETQYF
TRBV2	NA	NA	TRBJ1-6	CASSEERGPLHF
TRBV2	NA	NA	TRBJ1-3	CASSGQGNTIYF
TRBV5-1	NA	TRBD1	TRBJ2-1	CASSLFGQGVDEQFF
TRBV6-1	NA	TRBD2	TRBJ2-7	CASSEWRESPYEQYF
TRBV29-1	NA	NA	TRBJ1-3	CSVEGAPGNTIYF
TRBV27	NA	TRBD2	TRBJ2-3	CASILAGTDTQYF
TRBV5-1	NA	NA	TRBJ1-4	CASSLGGPTNEKLFF
TRBV27	few	NA	TRBJ1-2	CASSTRENYGYTF
TRBV11-2	NA	NA	TRBJ2-3	CASSLNPGRSTDTQYF
TRBV5-1	NA	NA	TRBJ2-5	CASSLTGWEPSETQYF
TRBV21-1	NA	NA	TRBJ1-2	CASSKVGGDRGPSNYGYTF
TRBV5-1	NA	NA	TRBJ2-7	CASSARESHYEQYF
TRBV5-1	NA	TRBD1	TRBJ2-7	CASSLGGQGAHEQYF
TRBV6-5	NA	TRBD1	TRBJ1-2	CASNGRQGANYGYTF
TRBV28	once	TRBD1	TRBJ1-5	CASSLVGTADQPQHF
TRBV7-8	NA	NA	TRBJ1-5	CASSLASLYSNQPQHF
TRBV5-1	NA	NA	TRBJ2-3	CASNPRPSVGRLSTDTQYF
TRBV5-1	NA	NA	TRBJ1-4	CASSLSRVPNEKLFF
TRBV5-1	few	TRBD1	TRBJ1-1	CASSLSGTARNTEAFF
TRBV29-1	NA	TRBD1	TRBJ1-1	CSVQGASWNTEAFF
TRBV6-5	NA	TRBD1	TRBJ2-1	CASRSAGTAYNEQFF
TRBV28	NA	NA	TRBJ1-3	CASTPGSSSGNTIYF
TRBV5-6	NA	TRBD2	TRBJ2-7	CASSLGTSGPREQYF
TRBV4-1	once	NA	TRBJ2-1	CASSQVGASLRGEQFF
TRBV11-2	NA	TRBD2	TRBJ2-1	CASSLAGELPNEQFF
TRBV28	NA	NA	TRBJ1-5	CASSLLGSNQPQHF
TRBV14	NA	TRBD2	TRBJ2-1	CASSQGVLAGGAFPGNEQFF